This TCR beta chain is from a study of cytomegalovirus exposure and HLA in healthy donors. 13 Jbeta primers and 60 Vbeta primers were used for the PCR. The authors' processing: Per a later analysis, the number of unique TCR beta chains was approximately 80 million, of which about 10 million were shared. Repertoires were generated with immunoSEQ multiplex PCR, while TCRdb's copy carries only in-frame clones and drops some. D and trimming come from the DNA, and the V and J calls and clone size come from that table. Seen in this sample are about 75,000 clones; the ten most common clones hold 3.5% to 4%. Study conclusions and caveats: CMV serostatus was the sole immune exposure information available.

Details on this clone: Its antigen is unknown.

Germline V gives CDR1 SNHLY, CDR2 FYNNEI. V trimming: 0 bases; J trimming: 4 bases; junction bases outside the gene matches: 8. The CDR3 consists of 16 residues. The J gene is TRBJ2-5, the V gene TRBV2, with 7 bases lining up with TRBD1. The sequencing sample was made of PBMCs. The clonotype originates from a man aged 18 to 30 in good health and CMV-seropositive. CDR3 coding DNA: TGTGCCAGCAGTGAAGCTAGACAGGGAAAGAGAGAGACCCAGTACTTC. Amino acids: CASSEARQGKRETQYF.